A single sample is the source of the 6 T cell receptor beta chains below, sequenced in a study of vaccination and CD4 T cells after COVID-19. The Oncomine TCR Beta short-read assay was what sequenced the DNA obtained from cultured CD4+ T cells. Once CD4+ T cells had been cultured, genomic DNA was extracted from them. TCRdb reprocessed the PCR reads with MiXCR, giving one entry per CDR3 protein. The sample shows 6,000 to 10,000 distinct CDR3 sequences, about 31% of them seen only once. Treatment noted: approximately nine-day PBMC culture with coronavirus spike peptide pools or control peptides (ViraFEST assay). Pre-COVID-19 pandemic sampling (2011-2018) yielded the unexposed donor's CD4+ T cells. The antigens for these receptors are not known. Sequenced material: CD4+ T cells from blood, cultured in vitro. The receptors here all came from a human donor in good health.

By sample fraction, this clonotype is medium-sized. The rearrangement links TRBV20-1 to TRBJ1-2; possible D gene TRBD1, 5 bases. The CDR3 is 13 residues long. Germline V gives CDR1 DFQATT, CDR2 SNEGSKA (reference sequence). The V end lost 1 base, the J end lost 8 bases, and 14 bases lay between the germline ends. The CDR3 nucleotides are TGCAGTGCTAGAGGGGCCAGGGAAGTCGGCTACACCTTC. It codes for CSARGAREVGYTF.

This clonotype is medium-sized. The chain has TRBV27 and TRBJ2-1; 7 bases match TRBD1. Germline lookup yields CDR1 MNHEY and CDR2 SMNVEV (reference sequence). The CDR3 consists of 14 residues. The J segment lost 9 bases and the V segment lost 4 bases, leaving 9 bases of the junction unmatched. DNA for the CDR3: TGTGCCAGCAGTTCCCCCTTGGACAGGCTTGAGCAGTTCTTC. This codes for CASSSPLDRLEQFF.

Only a few counts were recorded for this clonotype. The chain has TRBV20-1 and TRBJ2-2; 8 positions agree with TRBD1. J lost 5 bases, V lost 3 bases, and 8 bases had no gene match. CDR1 and CDR2 (germline): DFQATT, SNEGSKA (reference sequence). This CDR3 region has 15 residues. CDR3 sequence reads: CSARDRVGRTGELFF. DNA for the CDR3: TGCAGTGCTAGGGACAGGGTAGGGCGAACCGGGGAGCTGTTTTTT.

This rearrangement joins TRBV28 to TRBJ1-2; D is unclear. CDR1 is MDHEN, CDR2 SYDVKM, per germline. Trimming took 6 bases from V and 2 from J, leaving 10 bases between them. The CDR3 is 13 amino acids. This CDR3 is CASSVNQNYGYTF. The DNA of the CDR3 is TGTGCCAGCAGCGTAAACCAAAACTATGGCTACACCTTC.

The CDR3 sequence: CASSPDRPADYGYTF. CDR3 sequence (DNA): TGTGCCAGCAGCCCCGACAGGCCAGCGGACTATGGCTACACCTTC. The gene calls are TRBV5-6 and TRBJ1-2, with D perhaps TRBD1 (6 bases). The CDR3 covers 15 residues. Germline values: CDR1 SGHDT, CDR2 YYEEEE. V was trimmed by 4 bases and J by 3 bases, leaving 16 bases between them.

By sample share, this clonotype is medium-sized. The DNA of the CDR3 is TGCAGTGCTAGACTGCAGGGGTACAATTCACCCCTCCACTTT. It yields the protein CSARLQGYNSPLHF. V and J are TRBV20-1 and TRBJ1-6; possible D gene TRBD1, 6 bases. The ends were cut back, 2 bases at V and 7 bases at J, with 12 bases in the middle. This CDR3 is 14 amino acids long. Per the germline V gene, CDR1 is DFQATT and CDR2 is SNEGSKA (reference sequence).